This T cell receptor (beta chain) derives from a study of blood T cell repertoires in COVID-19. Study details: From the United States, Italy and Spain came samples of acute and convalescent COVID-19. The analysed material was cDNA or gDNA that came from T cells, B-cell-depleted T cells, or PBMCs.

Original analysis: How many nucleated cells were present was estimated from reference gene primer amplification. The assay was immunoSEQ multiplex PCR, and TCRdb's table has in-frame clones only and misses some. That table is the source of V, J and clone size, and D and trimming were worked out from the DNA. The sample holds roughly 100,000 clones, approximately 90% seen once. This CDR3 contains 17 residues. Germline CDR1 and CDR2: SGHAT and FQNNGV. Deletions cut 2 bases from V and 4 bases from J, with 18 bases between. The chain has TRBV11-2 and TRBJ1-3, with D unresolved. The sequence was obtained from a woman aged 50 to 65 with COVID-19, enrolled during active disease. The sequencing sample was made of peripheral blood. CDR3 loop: CASSLYEGGFRGNTIYF. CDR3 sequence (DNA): TGTGCCAGCAGCTTATACGAGGGAGGCTTTAGGGGAAACACCATATATTTT.